A selection of T cell receptor beta chains follows, all from one sample in a study of beta chain features in type 1 diabetes. The method was immunoSEQ multiplex PCR; TCRdb's version includes in-frame clones alone and lacks a portion of them. Here the sample spans 900,000 or so clones, about a sixth being singletons. Sequencing was done on a sample of naive CD4+ T cells from blood. The source of these receptors is a woman between 18 and 30 years old in good health. CDR3s include the opening cysteine and the closing phenylalanine or tryptophan. D genes are given only for firm matches. Size is omitted from some rows. Given values are once, few, many or a class for expanded clones.

CDR3: CASSLLVVEQFF; DNA: TGTGCCAGCAGCTTATTAGTGGTTGAGCAGTTCTTC; J: TRBJ2-1; D: .; V: TRBV11-2; size: .
CDR3: CASSLEGVGELFF; DNA: TGTGCCAGCAGCTTAGAAGGCGTCGGGGAGCTGTTTTTT; J: TRBJ2-2; D: .; V: TRBV7-2; size: .
CDR3: CATSRDIGGSSYEQYF; DNA: TGTGCCACCAGCAGAGATATCGGCGGTTCCTCCTACGAGCAGTACTTC; J: TRBJ2-7; D: .; V: TRBV15; size: few
CDR3: CAINWREGADTQYF; DNA: TGTGCCATCAATTGGCGGGAGGGGGCCGATACGCAGTATTTT; J: TRBJ2-3; D: TRBD2; V: TRBV10-3; size: few
CDR3: CATSRVWSGEAYEQYF; DNA: TGTGCCACCAGCAGAGTTTGGTCAGGGGAGGCGTACGAGCAGTACTTC; J: TRBJ2-7; D: .; V: TRBV15; size: .
CDR3: CASRGGGSYNEQFF; DNA: TGTGCCAGCAGGGGAGGGGGCTCCTACAATGAGCAGTTCTTC; J: TRBJ2-1; D: .; V: TRBV28; size: few
CDR3: CASSVTGGAETEAFF; DNA: TGTGCCAGCAGCGTGACAGGGGGCGCAGAAACTGAAGCTTTCTTT; J: TRBJ1-1; D: TRBD1; V: TRBV7-2; size: .
CDR3: CATTGQGGYEQYF; DNA: TGTGCCACTACGGGACAGGGGGGGTACGAGCAGTACTTC; J: TRBJ2-7; D: TRBD1; V: TRBV10-3; size: .
CDR3: CASSGWTSGRSTGELFF; DNA: TGCGCCAGCAGCGGCTGGACTAGCGGGAGAAGTACCGGGGAGCTGTTTTTT; J: TRBJ2-2; D: TRBD2; V: TRBV5-1; size: .
CDR3: CATSTSGRQETQYF; DNA: TGTGCCACTTCGACTAGCGGACGTCAAGAGACCCAGTACTTC; J: TRBJ2-5; D: TRBD2; V: TRBV6-5; size: few
CDR3: CASSIGLGDTDTQYF; DNA: TGTGCCAGTAGTATCGGACTAGGTGACACAGATACGCAGTATTTT; J: TRBJ2-3; D: TRBD2; V: TRBV19; size: .
CDR3: CASSLMGGDNEQFF; DNA: TGTGCCAGCAGCTTAATGGGGGGCGACAATGAGCAGTTCTTC; J: TRBJ2-1; D: .; V: TRBV7-3; size: .
CDR3: CSVKVPGGNFGGYTF; DNA: TGCAGCGTGAAGGTCCCAGGGGGTAACTTTGGGGGCTACACCTTC; J: TRBJ1-2; D: TRBD1; V: TRBV29-1; size: few
CDR3: CASSGTIYEQYF; DNA: TGTGCCAGCAGCGGGACTATCTACGAGCAGTACTTC; J: TRBJ2-7; D: TRBD2; V: TRBV7-9; size: few
CDR3: CASRRYLEQIEAFF; DNA: TGTGCCAGCAGGAGGTATTTGGAACAGATCGAAGCTTTCTTT; J: TRBJ1-1; D: .; V: TRBV6-6; size: .
CDR3: CASSPNERGMNTEAFF; DNA: TGCGCCAGCAGTCCCAACGAGAGGGGCATGAACACTGAAGCTTTCTTT; J: TRBJ1-1; D: .; V: TRBV4-1; size: .
CDR3: CASSQSWRATNEKLFF; DNA: TGCGCCAGCAGCCAGAGCTGGAGAGCAACTAATGAAAAACTGTTTTTT; J: TRBJ1-4; D: .; V: TRBV4-3; size: .
CDR3: CASNSGRMYNEQFF; DNA: TGTGCCAGTAACAGCGGGAGGATGTACAATGAGCAGTTCTTC; J: TRBJ2-1; D: TRBD2; V: TRBV19; size: few
CDR3: CASSQAWGTATDTQYF; DNA: TGTGCCAGCAGCCAAGCCTGGGGGACGGCCACAGATACGCAGTATTTT; J: TRBJ2-3; D: .; V: TRBV14; size: .
CDR3: CASSPQTVTDTQYF; DNA: TGTGCCAGCTCACCCCAGACAGTAACAGATACGCAGTATTTT; J: TRBJ2-3; D: .; V: TRBV18; size: .
CDR3: CASSQDDRSGDTQYF; DNA: TGTGCCAGCAGCCAAGACGACAGGTCAGGGGATACGCAGTATTTT; J: TRBJ2-3; D: .; V: TRBV4-2; size: .
CDR3: CASSAKTGATYEQYF; DNA: TGTGCCAGCAGCGCAAAGACAGGGGCCACCTACGAGCAGTACTTC; J: TRBJ2-7; D: TRBD1; V: TRBV13; size: few
CDR3: CASSHAGLARSDTQYF; DNA: TGCGCCAGCAGCCACGCGGGACTAGCCCGGTCAGATACGCAGTATTTT; J: TRBJ2-3; D: TRBD2; V: TRBV4-1; size: .
CDR3: CASSLDLGTQYF; DNA: TGTGCCAGCAGTCTGGACCTAGGTACGCAGTATTTT; J: TRBJ2-3; D: .; V: TRBV28; size: .
CDR3: CATSRATGGPEETQYF; DNA: TGTGCCACCAGCAGAGCAACCGGCGGACCTGAAGAGACCCAGTACTTC; J: TRBJ2-5; D: .; V: TRBV15; size: few
CDR3: CASSQYRDKMNTEAFF; DNA: TGCGCCAGCAGTCAATATAGGGACAAGATGAACACTGAAGCTTTCTTT; J: TRBJ1-1; D: .; V: TRBV23-1; size: .
CDR3: CASSLLVPNEQFF; DNA: TGTGCCAGCAGTTTGTTAGTTCCCAATGAGCAGTTCTTC; J: TRBJ2-1; D: .; V: TRBV28; size: few
CDR3: CASSVLRREETQYF; DNA: TGTGCCAGCAGTGTCCTCCGGCGCGAGGAGACCCAGTACTTC; J: TRBJ2-5; D: .; V: TRBV7-9; size: few
CDR3: CASSPSGKGVTGELFF; DNA: TGCGCCAGCAGCCCCAGCGGGAAAGGTGTCACCGGGGAGCTGTTTTTT; J: TRBJ2-2; D: TRBD2; V: TRBV4-3; size: .
CDR3: CASSLTGTNTGELFF; DNA: TGTGCCAGCAGCTTGACAGGGACGAACACCGGGGAGCTGTTTTTT; J: TRBJ2-2; D: TRBD1; V: TRBV7-2; size: few
CDR3: CASSQELRTSGPRETQYF; DNA: TGCGCCAGCAGCCAAGAATTGCGGACTAGCGGGCCAAGAGAGACCCAGTACTTC; J: TRBJ2-5; D: TRBD2; V: TRBV4-3; size: few
CDR3: CASSRRQDGVGSYEQYF; DNA: TGTGCCAGCAGTCGTCGGCAGGATGGGGTAGGCTCCTACGAGCAGTACTTC; J: TRBJ2-7; D: .; V: TRBV27; size: .
CDR3: CASSDRTRQTQYF; DNA: TGTGCCAGCAGTGACCGGACACGGCAGACCCAGTACTTC; J: TRBJ2-5; D: .; V: TRBV6-1; size: .
CDR3: CASSLLVNTEAFF; DNA: TGCGCCAGCAGCCTTTTAGTTAACACTGAAGCTTTCTTT; J: TRBJ1-1; D: .; V: TRBV4-1; size: .
CDR3: CASSLLQENTEAFF; DNA: TGTGCCAGCAGCTTACTACAGGAGAACACTGAAGCTTTCTTT; J: TRBJ1-1; D: .; V: TRBV7-9; size: few
CDR3: CASSLTQYNEQFF; DNA: TGTGCCAGCAGCTTAACCCAGTACAATGAGCAGTTCTTC; J: TRBJ2-1; D: .; V: TRBV7-3; size: few
CDR3: CASSFNLVADTQYF; DNA: TGTGCCAGCAGCTTTAATCTAGTAGCAGATACGCAGTATTTT; J: TRBJ2-3; D: .; V: TRBV5-8; size: .
CDR3: CASSPGLAGRETQYF; DNA: TGTGCCAGTAGTCCGGGACTAGCGGGGCGAGAGACCCAGTACTTC; J: TRBJ2-5; D: TRBD2; V: TRBV19; size: few
CDR3: CASLGQGGSDTQYF; DNA: TGTGCCAGCCTCGGACAGGGAGGTTCAGATACGCAGTATTTT; J: TRBJ2-3; D: TRBD1; V: TRBV6-5; size: .
CDR3: CASSPLPISGANVLTF; DNA: TGCGCCAGCAGTCCTTTGCCCATCTCTGGGGCCAACGTCCTGACTTTC; J: TRBJ2-6; D: .; V: TRBV5-1; size: .
CDR3: CASSQEVFAGGLNIQYF; DNA: TGTGCCAGCAGCCAAGAAGTTTTTGCGGGAGGGCTGAACATTCAGTACTTC; J: TRBJ2-4; D: TRBD2; V: TRBV4-2; size: few
CDR3: CASSVRVGSSYNEQFF; DNA: TGTGCCAGCAGCGTACGCGTCGGGAGCTCCTACAATGAGCAGTTCTTC; J: TRBJ2-1; D: .; V: TRBV9; size: few
CDR3: CASSLGSGSGGEQYF; DNA: TGTGCCAGCAGCTTAGGCTCCGGCTCGGGTGGGGAGCAGTACTTC; J: TRBJ2-7; D: .; V: TRBV7-9; size: .
CDR3: CASRTRTEAFF; DNA: TGTGCCAGCAGGACACGCACTGAAGCTTTCTTT; J: TRBJ1-1; D: .; V: TRBV28; size: .
CDR3: CASSVGGTQYF; DNA: TGTGCCAGCAGCGTAGGCGGGACGCAGTATTTT; J: TRBJ2-3; D: .; V: TRBV9; size: few
CDR3: CATSRAGMNTEAFF; DNA: TGTGCCACCAGCAGAGCGGGGATGAACACTGAAGCTTTCTTT; J: TRBJ1-1; D: .; V: TRBV15; size: .
CDR3: CAIRETGSTYNEQFF; DNA: TGTGCCATCAGAGAAACAGGTTCCACTTACAATGAGCAGTTCTTC; J: TRBJ2-1; D: .; V: TRBV10-3; size: .
CDR3: CASSLQVATADTQYF; DNA: TGCGCCAGCAGCCTCCAGGTGGCGACCGCGGATACGCAGTATTTT; J: TRBJ2-3; D: .; V: TRBV5-1; size: .
CDR3: CASSYSSGNFGYTF; DNA: TGTGCCAGCAGTTACTCGAGCGGAAATTTTGGCTACACCTTC; J: TRBJ1-2; D: .; V: TRBV6-6; size: .
CDR3: CASSLGGNGGANVLTF; DNA: TGTGCCAGCAGCCTCGGAGGGAATGGTGGGGCCAACGTCCTGACTTTC; J: TRBJ2-6; D: .; V: TRBV7-2; size: .
CDR3: CASSYNQGSRAFF; DNA: TGTGCCAGCAGCTACAACCAGGGGTCGCGAGCTTTCTTT; J: TRBJ1-1; D: .; V: TRBV7-9; size: .
CDR3: CASSPSIRLAGLTGELFF; DNA: TGTGCCAGCAGCCCAAGTATTCGGCTAGCGGGCCTCACCGGGGAGCTGTTTTTT; J: TRBJ2-2; D: TRBD2; V: TRBV7-9; size: few
CDR3: CSVNFRTDKWVSEQYF; DNA: TGCAGCGTTAATTTTCGGACAGATAAATGGGTCAGCGAGCAGTACTTC; J: TRBJ2-7; D: .; V: TRBV29-1; size: .
CDR3: CASSPSVTGELFF; DNA: TGTGCCAGCAGTCCTAGCGTCACCGGGGAGCTGTTTTTT; J: TRBJ2-2; D: .; V: TRBV28; size: few
CDR3: CASSRGVSGSADTQYF; DNA: TGTGCCAGCAGCCGGGGAGTGAGCGGGAGTGCAGATACGCAGTATTTT; J: TRBJ2-3; D: TRBD2; V: TRBV7-9; size: .
CDR3: CATSRVLYRDSIPRTQYF; DNA: TGTGCCACCAGCAGAGTCCTCTACCGGGACTCAATCCCGCGCACCCAGTACTTC; J: TRBJ2-5; D: .; V: TRBV15; size: .
CDR3: CAVSRGQQENTGELFF; DNA: TGTGCCGTTTCCAGAGGACAGCAAGAAAACACCGGGGAGCTGTTTTTT; J: TRBJ2-2; D: .; V: TRBV4-2; size: .
CDR3: CASSPRPATNEKLFF; DNA: TGTGCCAGCTCACCAAGACCTGCAACTAATGAAAAACTGTTTTTT; J: TRBJ1-4; D: .; V: TRBV18; size: few
CDR3: CASSFPGRGEQFF; DNA: TGTGCCAGCAGCTTCCCGGGCAGGGGTGAGCAGTTCTTC; J: TRBJ2-1; D: .; V: TRBV13; size: few